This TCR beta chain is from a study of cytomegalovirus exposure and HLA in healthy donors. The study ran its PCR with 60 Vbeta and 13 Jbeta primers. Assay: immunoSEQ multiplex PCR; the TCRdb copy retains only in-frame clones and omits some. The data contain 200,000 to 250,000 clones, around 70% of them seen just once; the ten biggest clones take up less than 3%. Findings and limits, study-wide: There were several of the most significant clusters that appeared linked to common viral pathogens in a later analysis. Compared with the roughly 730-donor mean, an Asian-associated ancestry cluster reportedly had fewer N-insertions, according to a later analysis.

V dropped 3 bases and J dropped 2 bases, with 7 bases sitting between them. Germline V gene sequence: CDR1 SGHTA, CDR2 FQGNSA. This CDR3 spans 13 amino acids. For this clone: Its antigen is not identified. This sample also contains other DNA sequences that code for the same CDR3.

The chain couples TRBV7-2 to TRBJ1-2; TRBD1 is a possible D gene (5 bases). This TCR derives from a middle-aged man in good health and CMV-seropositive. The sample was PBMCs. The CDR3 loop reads CASSFDRNYGYTF. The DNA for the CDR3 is TGTGCCAGCAGCTTCGACAGAAACTATGGCTACACCTTC.